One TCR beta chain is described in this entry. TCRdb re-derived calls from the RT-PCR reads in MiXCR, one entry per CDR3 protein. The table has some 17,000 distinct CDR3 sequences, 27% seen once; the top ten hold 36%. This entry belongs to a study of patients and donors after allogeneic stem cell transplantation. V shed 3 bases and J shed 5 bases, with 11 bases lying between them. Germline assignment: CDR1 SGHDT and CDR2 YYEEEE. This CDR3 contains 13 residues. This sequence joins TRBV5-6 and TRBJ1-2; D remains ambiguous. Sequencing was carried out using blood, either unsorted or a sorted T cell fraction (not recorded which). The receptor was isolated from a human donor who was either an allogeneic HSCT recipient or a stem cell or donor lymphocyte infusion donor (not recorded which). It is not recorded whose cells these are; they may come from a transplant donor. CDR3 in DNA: TGTGCCAGCAGCTCAGACGCCAGGTATGGCTACACCTTC. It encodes CASSSDARYGYTF.